These 9 T cell receptor beta chains were sequenced from one sample in a study of blood T cell repertoires in COVID-19. Repertoires were generated with immunoSEQ multiplex PCR, while TCRdb's copy carries only in-frame clones and drops some. The sample holds 35,000 to 40,000 clones, about 82% seen once. The sequenced material came from peripheral blood. All receptors derive from a man between 45 and 60 years old with active COVID-19.

This clone was picked up a small number of times. V and J are TRBV6-5 and TRBJ1-6; 8 bases fit TRBD1. CDR3 length equals 15 residues. The germline V gene encodes CDR1 MNHEY and CDR2 SVGAGI. V was pared by 10 bases and J by 4 bases, with 9 bases of the junction left unmatched. CDR3 protein: CATWTGSAYNSPLHF. CDR3 bases: TGTGCCACCTGGACAGGGTCGGCGTATAATTCACCCCTCCACTTT.

J is TRBJ1-1 and V is TRBV23-1; D is unclear. TRBV23-1 is an open reading frame, and its role is uncertain. Trimming shortened V by 3 bases and J by 5 bases, and 25 bases separated the two germline ends. This CDR3 contains 18 residues. CDR3 sequence: CASSHSGRWQPPGTEAFF. CDR3 nucleotide sequence: TGCGCCAGCAGTCACAGCGGTCGGTGGCAGCCCCCGGGGACTGAAGCTTTCTTT.

CDR3 sequence (DNA): TGTGCCAGCTCACCGACAGAACTTAATGAAAAACTGTTTTTT. Translating gives CASSPTELNEKLFF. V and J are TRBV18 and TRBJ1-4; tentatively, D is TRBD1 (5 bases). CDR3 length: 14 residues. V was cut by 3 bases and J by 4 bases, with 9 bases left in between. CDR1 and CDR2 from the germline V gene are KGHSH and LQKENI.

This rearrangement joins TRBV5-4 to TRBJ2-7, with TRBD1 matching over 10 bases. The germline CDR1 and CDR2 sequences are SGHNT and YYREEE (reference sequence). V lost 7 bases to trimming and J lost 2 bases; unmatched junction nucleotides: 3. The CDR3 covers 13 residues. This CDR3 reads CASQGQGAYEQYF. CDR3 coding DNA: TGTGCCAGCCAAGGACAGGGGGCCTACGAGCAGTACTTC.

The J gene is TRBJ2-7, the V gene TRBV5-1; 10 bases are shared with TRBD1. Germline V gives CDR1 SGHRS, CDR2 YFSETQ. V shed 4 bases and J 4 bases; nucleotides not matched to a gene: 8. This CDR3 has 15 amino acids. CDR3 in DNA: TGCGCCAGCAGCGCCCGGGACAGGGGTCCGTACGAGCAGTACTTC. It specifies CASSARDRGPYEQYF.

The chain is built from TRBV6-5 and TRBJ2-2, with no clear D. V lost 0 bases and J 3 bases, leaving 5 bases between the germline ends. The CDR3 spans 14 residues. CDR1 and CDR2 from the germline V gene are MNHEY and SVGAGI. The CDR3, as DNA: TGTGCCAGCAGTTACTCGGGCCACACCGGGGAGCTGTTTTTT. Its translation is CASSYSGHTGELFF.

This clone was picked up a small number of times. CDR3 bases: TGTGCCAGTAGTGTTTTTCGTCCCAATCAGCCCCAGCATTTT. It translates to CASSVFRPNQPQHF. This rearrangement joins TRBV19 to TRBJ1-5; D call uncertain. Germline V gene sequence: CDR1 LNHDA, CDR2 SQIVND (reference sequence). The CDR3 spans 14 residues. V dropped 5 bases and J dropped 3 bases, with 11 bases sitting between them.

The V gene is TRBV12-3 or TRBV12-4, the J gene TRBJ2-2; weak D call: TRBD1 (5 bases). The CDR3 loop spans 13 amino acids. V was pared by 6 bases and J by 3 bases, with 8 bases between. CDR3 in amino acids: CASRVQDTGELFF. The CDR3 DNA reads TGTGCCAGCAGAGTACAGGACACCGGGGAGCTGTTTTTT.

The sample holds a few counts of this clone. The J gene is TRBJ1-4, the V gene TRBV6-5; tentative D call: TRBD1 (6 bases). V lost 4 bases to trimming and J lost 10 bases, with 19 bases between them. Germline V gives CDR1 MNHEY, CDR2 SVGAGI. The CDR3 is 15 amino acids. CDR3 region: CASSSLGALPGKLFF. The CDR3 bases are TGTGCCAGCAGTTCCCTGGGGGCCCTCCCAGGAAAACTGTTTTTT.